This T cell receptor beta chain was obtained from a study of OX40 agonist ivuxolimab in advanced cancers. The sample holds a few counts of this clone. This table comes from immunoSEQ multiplex PCR, and its TCRdb copy is limited to in-frame clones, with some not included. The sample has around 80,000 clones, about 88% seen once; the top ten hold around 0.94%. Source: CD4+ or CD8+ T cells sorted from blood, taken in a trial of the OX40 agonist ivuxolimab. This TCR was recovered from an adult with an advanced solid tumor such as melanoma, head and neck, liver or kidney cancer.

CDR3: CASSPPSSGGAEQFF. DNA of the CDR3: TGTGCCAGCTCACCCCCGAGTAGCGGGGGAGCCGAGCAGTTCTTC. This sequence joins TRBV18 and TRBJ2-1; 9 bases agree with TRBD2. The V and J ends lost 3 bases and 10 bases, in that order; junction bases with no gene match: 10. This CDR3 comprises 15 residues. Germline V gene lookup returns CDR1 KGHSH and CDR2 LQKENI. Based on the CDR3 plus reference TRBV18 and TRBJ2-1, the full variable domain is NAGVMQNPRHLVRRRGQEARLRCSPMKGHSHVYWYRQLPEEGLKFMVYLQKENIIDESGMPKERFSAEFPKEGPSILRIQQVVRGDSAAYFCASSPPSSGGAEQFFGPGTRLTVL.